The entry that follows covers one TCR beta chain sequence. The antigen is unknown. The sample originates from a study of cytomegalovirus exposure and HLA in healthy donors. Overall study results and limits: What TCR beta sequences reportedly achieved was accurate prediction of HLA-A and HLA-B alleles in most subjects.

PCR was performed using 60 Vbeta and 13 Jbeta primers. The assay was immunoSEQ multiplex PCR, and TCRdb's table has in-frame clones only and misses some. The profile shows some 180,000 clones, about 90% of them singletons. Sequenced sample: PBMCs. This receptor was taken from a girl in the first two years of life in good health and CMV-seronegative.

CDR3 sequence: CASSQSGGDNEQFF. The CDR3 region has the DNA TGCGCCAGCAGCCAAAGCGGGGGGGACAATGAGCAGTTCTTC. The V gene is TRBV5-1, the J gene TRBJ2-1; TRBD2 matches 10 bases. CDR3 length: 14 residues. V lost 4 bases to trimming and J lost 5 bases; unmatched junction nucleotides: 3. Germline V gives CDR1 SGHRS, CDR2 YFSETQ.